This is a list of T cell receptor beta chains from one sample in a study of Ad26.COV2.S vaccination and SARS-CoV-2 variants. Produced via immunoSEQ multiplex PCR; TCRdb's table is partial and in-frame only. This table has hundreds of thousands of clones, roughly 90% appearing once. The specimen was peripheral blood, collected in a trial of Ad26.COV2.S vaccine versus placebo. The receptors stem from a person between 18 and 59 years old who received the Ad26.COV2.S COVID-19 vaccine or a placebo. CDR3s include the opening cysteine and the closing phenylalanine or tryptophan. D genes are given only for firm matches. Size tells how often a clone was seen (once, few, many) or the class of an expanded clone, and some rows leave it out.

v_call: TRBV29-1; d_call: -; j_call: TRBJ1-1; clone_size: -; cdr3_aa: CSVVVLRATEAFF; cdr3_nt: TGCAGCGTTGTGGTCCTGCGGGCCACTGAAGCTTTCTTT
v_call: TRBV19; d_call: -; j_call: TRBJ2-2; clone_size: once; cdr3_aa: CASSIRGSTGELFF; cdr3_nt: TGTGCCAGTAGTATTCGAGGTAGCACCGGGGAGCTGTTTTTT
v_call: TRBV30; d_call: -; j_call: TRBJ1-3; clone_size: -; cdr3_aa: CAWSTGTGNTIYF; cdr3_nt: TGTGCCTGGAGTACCGGGACTGGAAACACCATATATTTT
v_call: TRBV30; d_call: TRBD1; j_call: TRBJ1-1; clone_size: -; cdr3_aa: CAWITRDRVTEAFF; cdr3_nt: TGTGCCTGGATTACCCGGGACAGGGTCACTGAAGCTTTCTTT
v_call: TRBV5-4; d_call: TRBD1; j_call: TRBJ2-5; clone_size: once; cdr3_aa: CASSTQGVPHQETQYF; cdr3_nt: TGTGCCAGCAGCACACAGGGGGTCCCCCACCAAGAGACCCAGTACTTC
v_call: TRBV25-1; d_call: -; j_call: TRBJ1-1; clone_size: once; cdr3_aa: CASSELGVAEAFF; cdr3_nt: TGTGCCAGCAGTGAATTAGGGGTTGCTGAAGCTTTCTTT
v_call: TRBV20-1; d_call: -; j_call: TRBJ1-4; clone_size: -; cdr3_aa: CSASEPVNEKLFF; cdr3_nt: TGCAGTGCTAGTGAACCAGTTAATGAAAAACTGTTTTTT
v_call: TRBV29-1; d_call: -; j_call: TRBJ2-3; clone_size: -; cdr3_aa: CSVEQGTDTQYF; cdr3_nt: TGCAGCGTTGAACAGGGAACGGATACGCAGTATTTT
v_call: TRBV6-5; d_call: -; j_call: TRBJ2-7; clone_size: few; cdr3_aa: CASSYSFVLGYEQYF; cdr3_nt: TGTGCCAGCAGTTACTCCTTTGTACTAGGGTACGAGCAGTACTTC
v_call: TRBV27; d_call: -; j_call: TRBJ2-7; clone_size: -; cdr3_aa: CASGRVEQYF; cdr3_nt: TGTGCCAGCGGGCGGGTCGAGCAGTACTTC
v_call: TRBV4-2; d_call: TRBD1; j_call: TRBJ1-4; clone_size: -; cdr3_aa: CASSQDHRGNEKLFF; cdr3_nt: TGTGCCAGCAGCCAAGATCACAGGGGTAATGAAAAACTGTTTTTT
v_call: TRBV24-1; d_call: -; j_call: TRBJ2-7; clone_size: -; cdr3_aa: CATSESDRYEQYF; cdr3_nt: TGTGCCACCAGTGAATCGGACAGATACGAGCAGTACTTC
v_call: TRBV7-6; d_call: -; j_call: TRBJ2-7; clone_size: once; cdr3_aa: CASSKVPGGLGTYEQYF; cdr3_nt: TGTGCCAGCAGCAAGGTCCCCGGGGGGCTAGGAACCTACGAGCAGTACTTC
v_call: TRBV30; d_call: -; j_call: TRBJ1-3; clone_size: -; cdr3_aa: CAWSPAGNTIYF; cdr3_nt: TGTGCCTGGAGTCCAGCTGGAAACACCATATATTTT
v_call: TRBV6-6; d_call: TRBD2; j_call: TRBJ2-2; clone_size: -; cdr3_aa: CASSGLAGGNGELFF; cdr3_nt: TGTGCCAGCAGTGGACTAGCGGGGGGTAACGGGGAGCTGTTTTTT
v_call: TRBV3-1/TRBV3-2; d_call: -; j_call: TRBJ2-2; clone_size: -; cdr3_aa: CASSQVSGELFF; cdr3_nt: TGTGCCAGCAGCCAAGTTTCCGGGGAGCTGTTTTTT
v_call: TRBV10-3; d_call: -; j_call: TRBJ2-3; clone_size: -; cdr3_aa: CAINDRGDTQYF; cdr3_nt: TGTGCCATCAACGACCGGGGAGATACGCAGTATTTT
v_call: TRBV5-1; d_call: TRBD1; j_call: TRBJ2-5; clone_size: -; cdr3_aa: CASSPGTGVETQYF; cdr3_nt: TGCGCCAGCAGCCCTGGGACAGGGGTGGAGACCCAGTACTTC
v_call: TRBV2; d_call: TRBD2; j_call: TRBJ2-1; clone_size: once; cdr3_aa: CASSDQAGGFYNEQFF; cdr3_nt: TGTGCCAGCAGTGATCAGGCGGGGGGGTTCTACAATGAGCAGTTCTTC